Sequencing of this TCR beta chain was carried out in a study of T cell responses to AZD1222 COVID-19 vaccine. Only in-frame clones appear in the TCRdb table, and some are missing; sequencing was by immunoSEQ multiplex PCR. The sample yields about 66,000 clones, approximately 79% seen once. Findings of the study overall: Once two AZD1222 doses were given, Spike-specific TCR breadth and depth went up. Clonal diversity was possibly underestimated, and the donors were mostly white British, with more females. The peak T cell response came first, and repertoires were sampled only after it.

This CDR3 contains 11 residues. Germline assignment: CDR1 DFQATT and CDR2 SNEGSKA (reference sequence). Trimming removed 0 bases from V and 8 bases from J, with 7 bases in between. The table lists this clone with a few counts. No antigen is known for it. This specimen consisted of peripheral blood, obtained on day 0 of MenACWY control vaccination. This TCR was recovered from an adult in good health. The chain has TRBV20-1 and TRBJ1-2; the D is unclear. This CDR3 is CSARDVWGYTF. Written as DNA, the CDR3 is TGCAGTGCTAGAGATGTTTGGGGCTACACCTTC.